This entry is about one T cell receptor (beta chain). Antigen unknown. This sample was included in a study of T cell repertoires in cytomegalovirus infection. Overall study: Shared public TCR beta signatures pointed to both CMV infection and a matching HLA type.

Germline loops: CDR1 DFQATT, CDR2 SNEGSKA (reference sequence). V gave up 5 bases and J gave up 10 bases, with 11 bases separating them. The CDR3 consists of 10 residues. TCRdb reprocessed the reads with MiXCR, giving one entry per CDR3 protein. This sample has some 400,000 distinct CDR3 sequences, with approximately 31% found just once. Overall study findings and caveats: Carriers of CMV and the relevant HLA type were discriminated by public TCR beta frequency. It was HLA-C-restricted CMV-specific TCR beta clonotypes that dominated the response ex vivo.

The V call is TRBV20-1, the J call TRBJ1-1; tentatively, D is TRBD1 (5 bases). The TCR sequence derives from a human donor in good health (CMV status not recorded). Some clones in this sample may be carry-over from other donors' samples. Sequenced input: PBMCs. CDR3 sequence: CSASDSRAFF. The CDR3 bases are TGCAGTGCTTCAGACAGTCGAGCTTTCTTT.